These 27 T cell receptor beta chains came from one sample sequenced in a study of graft-versus-host responses after intestinal transplantation. The antigens of these receptors remain unknown. Sequenced by immunoSEQ multiplex PCR; TCRdb stores in-frame clones only, minus some. The sample has 70,000 to 75,000 clones, around 92% seen once. The sequencing here drew on unstimulated CD8+ T cells sorted from spleen or lymph node cells, taken before intestinal transplant. These receptor sequences come from a human donor who received an intestinal transplant.

The chain has TRBV27 and TRBJ2-6, with 8 bases that match TRBD1. V shed 2 bases and J 0 bases; nucleotides not matched to a gene: 6. The CDR3 spans 18 residues. Germline CDR1 is MNHEY and CDR2 is SMNVEV (reference sequence). CDR3 nucleotides: TGTGCCAGCAGTTTAAGACAGGGGATTCTCTCTGGGGCCAACGTCCTGACTTTC. Its translation: CASSLRQGILSGANVLTF.

The rearrangement joins TRBV7-8 to TRBJ2-7, with a weak D call TRBD2 (6 bases). Germline CDR1 reads SGHVS; CDR2 reads FQNEAQ. The CDR3 has 14 amino acids. Trimming took 4 bases from V and 6 from J, leaving 16 bases between them. CDR3 coding DNA: TGTGCCAGCAGCTACAAAGTCGGGAGAAGCGAGCAGTACTTC. Amino acids: CASSYKVGRSEQYF. The full variable domain, with the rest looked up from reference TRBV7-8 and TRBJ2-7, is GAGVSQSPRYKVAKRGQDVALRCDPISGHVSLFWYQQALGQGPEFLTYFQNEAQLDKSGLPSDRFFAERPEGSVSTLKIQRTQQEDSAVYLCASSYKVGRSEQYFGPGTRLTVT.

This clone came up a few times. This chain links TRBV4-2 with TRBJ1-3, with 9 nucleotides matching TRBD1. Germline trimming cut 5 bases from V and 4 bases from J; bases unmatched to any gene: 9. The length of the CDR3 is 16 residues. CDR1 is LGHNA, CDR2 YNFKEQ, per germline. This chain's CDR3 is CASSKQGDRAGNTIYF. The CDR3 DNA sequence: TGTGCCAGCAGCAAACAAGGGGACAGGGCCGGAAACACCATATATTTT.

This rearrangement joins TRBV28 to TRBJ2-2; 7 nucleotides line up with TRBD1. V lost 3 bases and J lost 0; bases outside the gene matches: 10. The germline V gene encodes CDR1 MDHEN and CDR2 SYDVKM. The CDR3 totals 18 residues. The CDR3 sequence is CASSFSYTGVTNTGELFF. In DNA, the CDR3 is TGTGCCAGCAGTTTTTCCTATACAGGGGTGACGAACACCGGGGAGCTGTTTTTT.

The gene calls are TRBV28 and TRBJ2-5; 7 nucleotides line up with TRBD2. The CDR3 totals 15 residues. V shed 5 bases, J shed 2 bases, and the junction held 8 bases outside the gene matches. Germline V CDR1 and CDR2: MDHEN, SYDVKM. The CDR3 here is CASSVGRGRQETQYF. DNA for the CDR3: TGTGCCAGCAGTGTAGGGCGGGGGAGGCAAGAGACCCAGTACTTC. Together with reference TRBV28 and TRBJ2-5, the CDR3 gives the full variable domain: DVKVTQSSRYLVKRTGEKVFLECVQDMDHENMFWYRQDPGLGLRLIYFSYDVKMKEKGDIPEGYSVSREKKERFSLILESASTNQTSMYLCASSVGRGRQETQYFGPGTRLLVL.

The sample holds one count of this clone. This sequence joins TRBV28 and TRBJ1-5, with no clear D. The ends were cut back, 2 bases at V and 7 bases at J, with 12 bases in the middle. The CDR3 totals 14 residues. Germline CDR1 is MDHEN and CDR2 is SYDVKM. Here the CDR3 DNA reads TGTGCCAGCAGTTTACCGAGCGGCGTCCAGCCCCAGCATTTT. Amino acids: CASSLPSGVQPQHF. Full variable domain (outside the CDR3, taken from reference TRBV28 and TRBJ1-5): DVKVTQSSRYLVKRTGEKVFLECVQDMDHENMFWYRQDPGLGLRLIYFSYDVKMKEKGDIPEGYSVSREKKERFSLILESASTNQTSMYLCASSLPSGVQPQHFGDGTRLSIL.

The chain links TRBV18 to TRBJ1-4, with 7 bases fitting TRBD1. The CDR3 is 15 residues long. V lost 6 bases and J lost 4; bases outside the gene matches: 8. Germline V lookup: CDR1 KGHSH, CDR2 LQKENI. Here the CDR3 reads CASSNPGTDNEKLFF. CDR3 bases: TGTGCCAGCTCTAATCCTGGGACAGATAATGAAAAACTGTTTTTT.

The V gene is TRBV5-6, the J gene TRBJ2-5; no clear D. The CDR3 is 13 amino acids. CDR1 SGHDT and CDR2 YYEEEE come from the germline V gene. With 3 bases removed from V and 5 bases from J, the gap between germline ends came to 11 bases. The CDR3, as DNA: TGTGCCAGCAGCTCGCCGCCCAGGGAGACCCAGTACTTC. Encoded protein: CASSSPPRETQYF.

This chain uses TRBV4-2 with TRBJ1-3, with 7 bases aligning to TRBD1. The germline V gene has CDR1 LGHNA and CDR2 YNFKEQ. With V trimmed by 4 bases and J by 0 bases, 3 bases remained unmatched. This CDR3 contains 15 residues. CDR3 protein: CASSPGQSSGNTIYF. For the CDR3, the DNA is TGTGCCAGCAGCCCGGGACAGAGCTCTGGAAACACCATATATTTT.

This clone was seen a handful of times. This sequence joins TRBV28 and TRBJ2-2, with TRBD1 matching over 8 bases. CDR3 length equals 15 residues. Trimming cost V 2 bases and J 4 bases; bases outside gene matches: 3. Germline V gives CDR1 MDHEN, CDR2 SYDVKM. CDR3 DNA sequence: TGTGCCAGCAGTTTACCCGGGACAGGCACCGGGGAGCTGTTTTTT. The encoded protein is CASSLPGTGTGELFF. The whole variable domain, remainder taken from reference TRBV28 and TRBJ2-2, is DVKVTQSSRYLVKRTGEKVFLECVQDMDHENMFWYRQDPGLGLRLIYFSYDVKMKEKGDIPEGYSVSREKKERFSLILESASTNQTSMYLCASSLPGTGTGELFFGEGSRLTVL.

This clone qualifies as medium-sized. The genes are TRBV29-1 and TRBJ2-1; D gene uncertain. This CDR3 contains 12 residues. V shed 0 bases and J shed 12 bases, with 12 bases lying between them. Germline V CDR1 and CDR2: SQVTM, ANQGSEA. The CDR3 DNA follows: TGCAGCGTTGAAGATGGGCCCGATCTGCAGTTCTTC. It encodes CSVEDGPDLQFF.

The CDR3 loop is CASSELTSGRVETQYF. The CDR3 coding sequence is TGTGCCAGCAGTGAATTAACTAGCGGGAGGGTAGAGACCCAGTACTTC. This sequence joins TRBV25-1 and TRBJ2-5, with 13 bases identical to TRBD2. From germline, CDR1 is MGHDK and CDR2 SYGVNS. The CDR3 covers 16 residues. V lost 1 base to trimming and J lost 4 bases; unmatched junction nucleotides: 3.

The chain combines TRBV2 with TRBJ2-1, with a possible D match to TRBD2 (7 bases). The CDR3 has 17 amino acids. Per the germline V gene, CDR1 is SNHLY and CDR2 is FYNNEI. Trimming took off 6 bases at V and 5 bases at J, with 23 bases between the two ends. The CDR3 reads CASRALVGGGPHNEQFF. The DNA for the CDR3 is TGTGCCAGCAGGGCGCTAGTTGGGGGGGGGCCCCACAATGAGCAGTTCTTC.

This rearrangement joins TRBV4-1 to TRBJ2-2, with 9 bases matching TRBD2. V was clipped by 4 bases and J by 4 bases; unmatched bases: 10. The CDR3 is 17 residues long. Germline V CDR1 and CDR2: MGHRA, YSYEKL. In DNA form, the CDR3 reads TGCGCCAGCAGCCGCCGGGTTGGCGGGGGGGCCACCGGGGAGCTGTTTTTT. Translating it yields CASSRRVGGGATGELFF.

The chain combines TRBV10-3 with TRBJ1-5, with D unclear. Germline CDR1 is ENHRY and CDR2 is SYGVKD. With 10 bases removed from V and 3 bases from J, the gap between germline ends came to 16 bases. The length of the CDR3 is 14 residues. The CDR3 sequence is CATGGWNSNQPQHF. The CDR3 DNA sequence: TGTGCCACCGGCGGTTGGAACTCCAATCAGCCCCAGCATTTT.

The rearrangement joins TRBV9 to TRBJ2-2, with 13 nucleotides matching TRBD2. This CDR3 is 16 amino acids long. The germline V gene encodes CDR1 SGDLS and CDR2 YYNGEE. Trimming at V came to 4 bases and at J to 4 bases, leaving 4 bases not matched to a gene. CDR3 protein: CASSFGLAGVTGELFF. The CDR3 region has the DNA TGTGCCAGCAGCTTCGGACTAGCGGGAGTCACCGGGGAGCTGTTTTTT. Supplemented by reference TRBV9 and TRBJ2-2, the full variable domain reads DSGVTQTPKHLITATGQRVTLRCSPRSGDLSVYWYQQSLDQGLQFLIQYYNGEERAKGNILERFSAQQFPDLHSELNLSSLELGDSALYFCASSFGLAGVTGELFFGEGSRLTVL.

This chain joins TRBV7-9 and TRBJ1-2; D is unresolved. The CDR3 spans 12 residues. From germline, CDR1 is SEHNR and CDR2 FQNEAQ (reference sequence). Trimming stripped 5 bases from V and 6 bases from J, with 10 bases between. The CDR3: CASSPFSDGYTF. The CDR3 DNA reads TGTGCCAGCAGCCCATTCAGTGATGGCTACACCTTC.

This sequence joins TRBV14 and TRBJ2-2; D is possibly TRBD2 (5 bases). The CDR3 is 13 amino acids. V lost 6 bases, J lost 4 bases, and 9 bases lay in between. Germline V gene lookup returns CDR1 SGHDN and CDR2 FVKESK. CDR3 residues: CASRDFPTGELFF. Written as DNA, the CDR3 is TGTGCCAGCAGGGACTTTCCCACCGGGGAGCTGTTTTTT.

V usage is TRBV4-1 and J usage is TRBJ1-1; 7 bases fit TRBD1. Looked up from germline, CDR1 is MGHRA and CDR2 is YSYEKL. Trimming took 4 bases from V and 3 from J; bases not matched to a gene: 5. The CDR3 is 14 residues long. In DNA form, the CDR3 reads TGCGCCAGCAGCCCGGGGCAGGGGGACACTGAAGCTTTCTTT. This encodes CASSPGQGDTEAFF.

The chain couples TRBV28 to TRBJ2-5; 8 positions agree with TRBD1. The J call may be wrong; the DNA end is better matched by TRBJ2-7. The CDR3 covers 15 residues. Looked up from germline, CDR1 is MDHEN and CDR2 is SYDVKM. The CDR3 region is CASRCGQGLSYEQYF. Written as DNA, the CDR3 is TGTGCCAGCAGGTGCGGACAGGGCTTATCCTACGAGCAGTACTTC.

The sample holds a few counts of this clone. This chain joins TRBV27 and TRBJ2-2, with D possibly TRBD1 on 6 matching bases. Trimming took 5 bases from V and 0 from J, leaving 10 bases between them. Germline CDR1 and CDR2: MNHEY and SMNVEV (reference sequence). This CDR3 region has 15 residues. The CDR3 reads CASSPGASNTGELFF. Here the CDR3 DNA reads TGTGCCAGCAGTCCAGGGGCTTCGAACACCGGGGAGCTGTTTTTT.

The gene calls are TRBV4-1 and TRBJ2-7, with 10 bases identical to TRBD1. Per the germline V gene, CDR1 is MGHRA and CDR2 is YSYEKL. CDR3 length: 19 residues. Germline trimming cut 1 base from V and 2 bases from J; bases unmatched to any gene: 14. CDR3: CASSQAPGQGYLATYEQYF. The CDR3 coding sequence is TGCGCCAGCAGCCAAGCCCCGGGACAGGGGTACCTCGCGACCTACGAGCAGTACTTC.

The chain has TRBV30 and TRBJ2-7, with 9 nucleotides matching TRBD2. CDR3 length: 12 amino acids. Germline CDR1 reads GTSNPN; CDR2 reads SVGIG (reference sequence). Unmatched junction bases numbered 2, after V lost 6 bases and J lost 2 bases. The CDR3 DNA is TGTGCCTGTGGACTAGCGACCTACGAGCAGTACTTC. It translates to CACGLATYEQYF.

The gene calls are TRBV28 and TRBJ1-1; no clear D gene. Trimming stripped 3 bases from V and 1 base from J, with 12 bases between. This CDR3 is built from 15 residues. The germline V gene has CDR1 MDHEN and CDR2 SYDVKM. The CDR3 bases are TGTGCCAGCAGTTTTCCTCTCGACTGGAACACTGAAGCTTTCTTT. Encoded protein: CASSFPLDWNTEAFF.

The gene calls are TRBV7-8 and TRBJ2-3, with 8 bases that match TRBD1. CDR1 and CDR2 from the germline V gene are SGHVS and FQNEAQ. This CDR3 comprises 14 residues. The V segment lost 5 bases and the J segment 7 bases; nucleotides outside the gene matches: 8. CDR3 in amino acids: CASSPDRAGYTQYF. DNA for the CDR3: TGTGCCAGCAGCCCGGACAGGGCCGGGTATACGCAGTATTTT.

This clone was detected a few times. For the CDR3, the DNA is TGTGCCAGTAGTATACCTCCGGGGTCGGACTATGGCTACACCTTC. It is translated as CASSIPPGSDYGYTF. The rearrangement uses TRBV19 and TRBJ1-2; D gene ambiguous. This CDR3 region has 15 residues. CDR1 is LNHDA, CDR2 SQIVND, per germline (reference sequence). Trimming removed 2 bases from V and 3 bases from J, with 13 bases in between.

The chain uses TRBV7-9 and TRBJ1-1, with D tentatively TRBD1 (6 bases). V was cut by 1 base and J by 4 bases, with 7 bases left in between. This CDR3 is 13 amino acids long. Per germline, CDR1 SEHNR and CDR2 FQNEAQ (reference sequence). The CDR3: CASSLEGGTEAFF. In DNA form, the CDR3 reads TGTGCCAGCAGCTTAGAAGGGGGCACTGAAGCTTTCTTT.